The 30 T cell receptor beta chains below all came from one sample that was sequenced in a study of CD4 T cells in relation to SARS-CoV-2 and coronaviruses. Their antigens remain unidentified. Some clones are missing from TCRdb's copy, which holds only in-frame ones; the method was immunoSEQ multiplex PCR. There are around 31,000 clones in the sample; more than 75% occur only once, and around 3.1% lies in the top ten. Sequenced material: memory CD4+ T cells from PBMCs, cultured in vitro. These receptors were collected from an adult with COVID-19.

The genes are TRBV9 and TRBJ2-1; tentative D call: TRBD1 (6 bases). Germline V gene lookup returns CDR1 SGDLS and CDR2 YYNGEE. V was clipped by 0 bases and J by 7 bases, with 20 bases between them. The CDR3 covers 17 residues. As DNA, the CDR3 is TGTGCCAGCAGCGTAGACCCCTTGACAGGTCTCGGGAATGAGCAGTTCTTC. It is translated as CASSVDPLTGLGNEQFF.

The chain carries TRBV11-3 and TRBJ2-1; D may be TRBD2 (5 bases). The ends were cut back, 8 bases at V and 5 bases at J, with 10 bases in the middle. Germline CDR1 and CDR2: SGHNT and YENEEA. The CDR3 sequence is 12 residues long. CDR3 DNA sequence: TGTGCCAGCCGGGGTGGGAACAATGAGCAGTTCTTC. Protein product: CASRGGNNEQFF.

This chain links TRBV28 with TRBJ1-1, with D perhaps TRBD1 (5 bases). V lost 6 bases and J 6 bases, leaving 11 bases between the germline ends. Germline CDR1 and CDR2: MDHEN and SYDVKM. This CDR3 has 12 amino acids. The CDR3 here is CASSGGSPEAFF. CDR3 bases: TGTGCCAGCAGCGGGGGGTCCCCTGAAGCTTTCTTT.

This clone appeared a few times. The rearrangement links TRBV15 to TRBJ2-7; TRBD1 matches at 7 bases. Germline lookup yields CDR1 LNHNV and CDR2 YYDKDF (reference sequence). With V trimmed by 0 bases and J by 0 bases, 5 bases remained unmatched. The CDR3 is made up of 16 amino acids. The CDR3 sequence is CATSRDSGTDSYEQYF. CDR3 sequence (DNA): TGTGCCACCAGCAGAGATTCCGGGACAGACTCCTACGAGCAGTACTTC.

The chain joins TRBV2 to TRBJ1-1, with no clear D. Germline loops: CDR1 SNHLY, CDR2 FYNNEI. The CDR3 length is 8 residues. The V gene lost 5 bases and the J gene lost 11 bases, with 3 bases spanning the gap. CDR3 residues: CASSYAFF. Written as DNA, the CDR3 is TGTGCCAGCAGTTATGCTTTCTTT.

The chain employs TRBV30 and TRBJ2-7, with D possibly being TRBD2 (5 bases). This CDR3 spans 15 amino acids. V was cut by 0 bases and J by 3 bases, with 15 bases left in between. Germline V gives CDR1 GTSNPN, CDR2 SVGIG (reference sequence). CDR3 sequence: CAWSVPGETNYEQYF. The CDR3 coding sequence is TGTGCCTGGAGTGTACCTGGCGAGACTAACTACGAGCAGTACTTC.

The chain recombines TRBV28 with TRBJ2-4; weak D call: TRBD1 (6 bases). The length of the CDR3 is 18 residues. Looked up from germline, CDR1 is MDHEN and CDR2 is SYDVKM. Trimming stripped 3 bases from V and 7 bases from J, with 25 bases between. The DNA for the CDR3 is TGTGCCAGCAGTTTTCCCCCGCGAAAACAGGGTTGGGTGAACATTCAGTACTTC. Residues: CASSFPPRKQGWVNIQYF.

The chain has TRBV9 and TRBJ2-1, with D possibly TRBD1 on 5 matching bases. Germline V gene data show CDR1 as SGDLS and CDR2 as YYNGEE. There are 17 residues in the CDR3. Trimming removed 0 bases from V and 8 bases from J, with 21 bases in between. Here the CDR3 DNA reads TGTGCCAGCAGCGTAGAGGGGCGAATCGGAGTGGGTGATGAGCAGTTCTTC. The encoded protein is CASSVEGRIGVGDEQFF.

The chain couples TRBV5-1 to TRBJ2-3; 9 nucleotides line up with TRBD2. This CDR3 has 15 amino acids. V gave up 7 bases and J gave up 2 bases; unmatched junction bases: 8. The germline V gene encodes CDR1 SGHRS and CDR2 YFSETQ. CDR3 residues: CASFWAGGYTDTQYF. DNA of the CDR3: TGCGCCAGCTTCTGGGCGGGAGGGTACACAGATACGCAGTATTTT.

The V gene is TRBV5-1, the J gene TRBJ2-7; TRBD1 agrees at 10 bases. V lost 3 bases to trimming and J lost 5 bases; unmatched junction nucleotides: 8. CDR3 length: 15 amino acids. CDR1 is SGHRS and CDR2 is YFSETQ in the germline V gene. The CDR3 sequence is CASSSGTGVAHEQYF. The CDR3 DNA sequence: TGCGCCAGCAGCTCAGGGACAGGGGTCGCCCACGAGCAGTACTTC. The full variable domain, with the rest looked up from reference TRBV5-1 and TRBJ2-7, is KAGVTQTPRYLIKTRGQQVTLSCSPISGHRSVSWYQQTPGQGLQFLFEYFSETQRNKGNFPGRFSGRQFSNSRSEMNVSTLELGDSALYLCASSSGTGVAHEQYFGPGTRLTVT.

J is TRBJ1-1 and V is TRBV6-5; possible D gene TRBD1, 6 bases. Trimming stripped 11 bases from V and 0 bases from J, with 13 bases between. The CDR3 spans 13 residues. The V gene's germline CDR1 is MNHEY and CDR2 SVGAGI. Here the CDR3 DNA reads TGTGCCGGATCCGGACAGCTGAACACTGAAGCTTTCTTT. Its protein product is CAGSGQLNTEAFF.

The chain carries TRBV6-2 or TRBV6-3 and TRBJ1-5; TRBD1 matches at 8 bases. The CDR3 covers 20 residues. After removal of 5 bases from V and 1 base from J, the junction contained 19 bases not matched to a gene. Germline CDR1 MNHEY, CDR2 SVGEGT. CDR3 loop: CASSPIWMTGVVVSNQPQHF. DNA for the CDR3: TGTGCCAGCAGTCCAATCTGGATGACAGGGGTCGTAGTCAGCAATCAGCCCCAGCATTTT.

The V and J genes are TRBV2 and TRBJ1-1; D is unclear. The CDR3 runs to 12 residues. V was shortened by 6 bases and J by 11 bases, with 16 bases between the two germline ends. In germline, CDR1 is SNHLY, CDR2 FYNNEI. The CDR3 nucleotides are TGTGCCAGCAGCCCGGTTGGCCGCGGGGCTTTCTTT. Protein: CASSPVGRGAFF.

The V call is TRBV18, the J call TRBJ2-1, with 7 positions matching TRBD2. Per germline, CDR1 KGHSH and CDR2 LQKENI. With V trimmed by 2 bases and J by 6 bases, 4 bases remained unmatched. This CDR3 spans 14 amino acids. CDR3: CASSPAGDRNEQFF. The DNA for the CDR3 is TGTGCCAGCTCACCAGCGGGAGATCGCAATGAGCAGTTCTTC.

This clone was observed a handful of times. The rearrangement links TRBV28 to TRBJ2-1; D possibly corresponds to TRBD2 (5 bases). V was shortened by 3 bases and J by 5 bases, with 11 bases between the two germline ends. Germline lookup yields CDR1 MDHEN and CDR2 SYDVKM. This CDR3 is built from 14 residues. The CDR3: CASSFFGMDNEQFF. The CDR3 nucleotides read TGTGCCAGCAGTTTCTTCGGGATGGACAATGAGCAGTTCTTC. Together with reference TRBV28 and TRBJ2-1, the CDR3 gives the full variable domain: DVKVTQSSRYLVKRTGEKVFLECVQDMDHENMFWYRQDPGLGLRLIYFSYDVKMKEKGDIPEGYSVSREKKERFSLILESASTNQTSMYLCASSFFGMDNEQFFGPGTRLTVL.

This chain links TRBV24-1 with TRBJ2-1; possible D gene TRBD1, 6 bases. V lost 2 bases and J lost 6, with 7 bases in between. Germline V gene sequence: CDR1 KGHDR, CDR2 SFDVKD. The CDR3 contains 13 residues. The CDR3 is CATSDWTANEQFF. Written as DNA, the CDR3 is TGTGCCACCAGTGATTGGACAGCCAATGAGCAGTTCTTC.

J is TRBJ2-3 and V is TRBV24-1; D may be TRBD2 (5 bases). The germline V gene encodes CDR1 KGHDR and CDR2 SFDVKD. The CDR3 is 17 residues long. Deletions cut 1 base from V and 5 bases from J, with 18 bases between. The CDR3 DNA reads as TGTGCCACCAGTGATTTCGGGTACGGGGTACGGGGAGATACGCAGTATTTT. Translated: CATSDFGYGVRGDTQYF.

This clone has a handful of counts. This rearrangement joins TRBV2 to TRBJ2-1, with TRBD1 as a possible D gene (6 bases). Germline-derived CDR1 and CDR2 are SNHLY and FYNNEI. The CDR3 covers 15 residues. V gave up 6 bases and J gave up 4 bases, with 16 bases separating them. The CDR3: CASSPRVGGYNEQFF. The CDR3 DNA is TGTGCCAGCAGCCCGCGCGTAGGGGGTTACAATGAGCAGTTCTTC. The full variable domain, completed using reference TRBV2 and TRBJ2-1, is EPEVTQTPSHQVTQMGQEVILRCVPISNHLYFYWYRQILGQKVEFLVSFYNNEISEKSEIFDDQFSVERPDGSNFTLKIRSTKLEDSAMYFCASSPRVGGYNEQFFGPGTRLTVL.

The chain combines TRBV27 with TRBJ2-7; 13 bases are a match to TRBD2. CDR3 length: 18 amino acids. V trimming: 5 bases; J trimming: 1 base; junction bases outside the gene matches: 11. The germline V gene encodes CDR1 MNHEY and CDR2 SMNVEV (reference sequence). The CDR3 DNA reads as TGTGCCAGCAGTCGCACTCCACCGGGACTAGCGGGATCCTACGAGCAGTACTTC. It specifies CASSRTPPGLAGSYEQYF.

In its sample, this clone was seen a few times. The CDR3 loop is CAPEGVPVRTYNEQFF. The CDR3 DNA reads as TGTGCCCCCGAAGGGGTACCCGTTCGTACCTACAATGAGCAGTTCTTC. The V call is TRBV28, the J call TRBJ2-1; D possibly corresponds to TRBD1 (5 bases). V lost 11 bases, J lost 2 bases, and 22 bases lay in between. The germline CDR1 and CDR2 sequences are MDHEN and SYDVKM. The CDR3 has 16 residues.

This clone has a single count. The CDR3 DNA is TGTGCCAGCAGCACAACTAGCGGGAGCACAGATACGCAGTATTTT. Translating it yields CASSTTSGSTDTQYF. The rearrangement joins TRBV21-1 to TRBJ2-3; the listed D gene, TRBD2, was not tested against the DNA. TRBV21-1 is reported as a pseudogene. CDR3 size: 15 residues.

The chain recombines TRBV5-4 with TRBJ2-7, with 11 bases fitting TRBD2. V shed 3 bases and J 0 bases; nucleotides not matched to a gene: 5. Germline CDR1 and CDR2: SGHNT and YYREEE (reference sequence). The CDR3 has 16 residues. The CDR3 DNA is TGTGCCAGCAGCTACAAGACTAGCGGGGCCTCCTACGAGCAGTACTTC. Translated, it gives CASSYKTSGASYEQYF.

The rearrangement uses TRBV18 and TRBJ1-1; D gene uncertain. Germline CDR1 reads KGHSH; CDR2 reads LQKENI. Trimming removed 2 bases from V and 1 base from J, with 8 bases in between. This CDR3 is built from 14 residues. The CDR3: CASSPLESNTEAFF. The CDR3 DNA is TGTGCCAGCTCACCATTGGAATCGAACACTGAAGCTTTCTTT.

The chain employs TRBV10-3 and TRBJ2-7, with 12 nucleotides matching TRBD2. The CDR3 runs 14 residues. The V segment lost 6 bases and the J segment 2 bases; nucleotides outside the gene matches: 2. The germline V gene encodes CDR1 ENHRY and CDR2 SYGVKD. The CDR3 here is CAIRGLAGAYEQYF. The CDR3 DNA reads TGTGCCATCAGGGGACTAGCGGGCGCCTACGAGCAGTACTTC.

The gene calls are TRBV4-1 and TRBJ2-3, with TRBD2 identical over 14 bases. The CDR3 runs 16 residues. V was pared by 3 bases and J by 5 bases, with 4 bases of the junction left unmatched. Germline CDR1 is MGHRA and CDR2 is YSYEKL. In nucleotides, the CDR3 is TGCGCCAGCAGCCAGGGACTAGCGGGAGTCAAAGATACGCAGTATTTT. Protein product: CASSQGLAGVKDTQYF.

The chain carries TRBV5-6 and TRBJ2-7; 13 nucleotides agree with TRBD2. The CDR3 totals 15 residues. Losses at the gene ends were 4 bases for V and 1 base for J; bases not matched to a gene: 2. The germline gives CDR1 SGHDT, CDR2 YYEEEE. Here the CDR3 DNA reads TGTGCCAGCAGCCGGACTAGCGGGAGATCCTACGAGCAGTACTTC. Its protein is CASSRTSGRSYEQYF.

The gene calls are TRBV27 and TRBJ2-7; 9 nucleotides match TRBD2. J lost 0 bases, V lost 6 bases, and 6 bases had no gene match. The CDR3 spans 15 residues. Germline V gene data show CDR1 as MNHEY and CDR2 as SMNVEV (reference sequence). The CDR3: CASRWTSAFSYEQYF. CDR3 coding DNA: TGTGCCAGCAGATGGACTAGCGCATTCTCCTACGAGCAGTACTTC.

This chain links TRBV19 with TRBJ2-5, with TRBD2 identical over 9 bases. The CDR3 contains 15 residues. Germline trimming cut 4 bases from V and 5 bases from J; bases unmatched to any gene: 8. CDR1 and CDR2 from the germline V gene are LNHDA and SQIVND (reference sequence). In nucleotides, the CDR3 is TGTGCCAGTAGTAGCCAAGGACTAGCGAGGGAGACCCAGTACTTC. Protein sequence: CASSSQGLARETQYF. Combining the CDR3 with reference TRBV19 and TRBJ2-5 gives the whole variable domain DGGITQSPKYLFRKEGQNVTLSCEQNLNHDAMYWYRQDPGQGLRLIYYSQIVNDFQKGDIAEGYSVSREKKESFPLTVTSAQKNPTAFYLCASSSQGLARETQYFGPGTRLLVL.

This clone was detected a few times. The chain combines TRBV18 with TRBJ2-1; 9 nucleotides match TRBD2. Germline V gene sequence: CDR1 KGHSH, CDR2 LQKENI. The CDR3 loop spans 15 amino acids. V was pared by 3 bases and J by 12 bases, with 12 bases of the junction left unmatched. CDR3 coding DNA: TGTGCCAGCTCACCCACGACTGGCGCGGGAGGGACGCAGTTCTTC. Translation gives CASSPTTGAGGTQFF.

The CDR3 loop reads CASSLFRQSTDTQYF. CDR3 in DNA: TGTGCCAGCAGCTTATTTCGTCAGAGCACAGATACGCAGTATTTT. This chain joins TRBV7-6 and TRBJ2-3; D is ambiguous. CDR3 length: 15 residues. The V gene lost 2 bases and the J gene lost 0 bases, with 9 bases spanning the gap. The germline CDR1 and CDR2 sequences are SGHVS and FNYEAQ.